This T cell receptor beta chain was captured in a study of T cells after somatic rescue of genetic block. Germline V gene lookup returns CDR1 SGHAT and CDR2 FQNNGV. The CDR3 loop spans 13 amino acids. Trimming left V 5 bases short and J 3 bases short, with 10 bases between. The protocol was immunoSEQ multiplex PCR, while the TCRdb copy is restricted to in-frame clones and leaves out a portion. The sample contains some 10,000 clones, about 74% of which appear only once. The sequencing sample was made of peripheral blood mononuclear cells (PBMCs). The V and J genes are TRBV11-2 and TRBJ1-2, with a possible D match to TRBD1 (6 bases). The sequence was collected from a boy between 10 and 17 years old. The CDR3 DNA follows: TGTGCCAGCAGCAAAACAGGGTACTATGGCTACACCTTC. Residues: CASSKTGYYGYTF.